This T cell receptor beta chain was documented in a study of blood T cells in healthy people across ages (dated by TCRdb to 2014 to 2015). About the full investigation: Template switching captured roughly one uniquely barcoded TCR beta cDNA molecule per two T cells in model experiments. Age-related changes in TCR beta repertoire diversity were measured in the study by deep sequencing normalized with unique cDNA molecular identifiers. The donors were divided into four age groups: young (average roughly 15 years), middle-aged (about 39), aged (roughly 66) and long-lived (82). To avoid experimental bias, donors of different ages were distributed randomly across sequencing lanes. Using the same blood draw, the study looked at two additional independent replicas of 1 million unique cDNA reads for two donors, one aged 18 to 30 and the other aged 80 or older. The paper's findings and limits, for the study overall: Observed TCR beta diversity per million T cells fell roughly linearly with age, and a significant reduction was already apparent by age roughly 41. The percentage of naive T cells measured by flow cytometry correlated strongly with observed TCR beta diversity. Because profiling used bulk unsorted PBMCs, naive and antigen-experienced compartments could not be compared conclusively. Compared with the aged group, more naive CD4+ T cells, fewer expanded clones and increased TCR diversity were shown by the long-lived group, suggesting age selection. Donor CMV infection status was unknown, potentially confounding age-related changes in expanded clonotypes. Estimates of total diversity based on one million sequenced T cells were regarded as lower bounds and as underestimates.

Systemically healthy Caucasian individuals from Russia, some 40 in total and aged 6 to 90 years, were included as donors. Each donor gave ten milliliters of peripheral blood, drawn into EDTA-treated Vacutainer tubes. Ficoll-Paque density-gradient centrifugation was used to isolate PBMCs, with at least 7 million per sample. Total RNA, at least 6 micrograms per sample, was extracted from PBMCs with Trizol reagent. Naive CD45RAhigh/CD27high T cell percentages were measured by flow cytometry on a PBMC aliquot from every donor. The CDR3 goes from the cysteine to the phenylalanine over 16 residues. Solely the CDR3 DNA is kept, with 48 bases framed from the first base. CDR1 MNHEY and CDR2 SVGEGT were looked up in the germline V gene. V loses 0 bases of germline sequence and J loses 1 base, and the interval between the two ends is 9 bases. The method was 5' RACE. TCRdb lists the instrument as Illumina HiSeq 2500. The second PCR ran for about 6 to 11 cycles and used a J-beta primer mix along with a sample-barcoded 5' primer. A template-switch 5' adaptor carrying 12 random nucleotides introduced a unique molecular identifier onto each TCR beta cDNA molecule. Each sample yielded at least 2.5 million CDR3-containing paired-end reads. All of the RNA was converted into first-strand cDNA using the Mint cDNA synthesis kit, with a TRBC-specific oligonucleotide serving as the primer. All cDNA was treated with uracil-DNA glycosylase and then went through a first 18-cycle PCR with the universal primers M1SS and BC2_uni_R. The authors' analysis ran thus. Each sample was normalized by randomly selecting 1 million high-quality reads, each carrying a distinct molecular identifier. Instead of being binned into consensus sequences, reads with shared molecular identifiers were discarded. MiTCR, run with a Q25 quality threshold and the strictest error-elimination algorithm, handled CDR3 identification, clonotype clustering and error correction. A nonparametric unseen species model with Euler transformation was used to estimate lower-bound total TCR beta diversity. The public reads were run again by TCRdb, first through fastp at Q25 and then through MiXCR, and only productive beta chains were kept. Each record represents a unique CDR3 protein, reported with the most common genes and DNA among its rows. The authors' filters were not applied to this entry. This sample is represented by roughly 800,000 distinct CDR3 sequences; 58% of them were singletons. The ten top clones hold around 20% of the sample.

Worth noting for this clonotype: Its binding antigen is unknown. Base quality data are lacking; no much larger clone is found one base away.

The sample consisted of blood. This clonotype was obtained from a man aged 25 to 45 in good health. The chain is encoded by TRBV6-2 or TRBV6-3 joined to TRBJ2-2, with TRBD2 tentatively as D gene (6 bases match). The encoded CDR3 is CASSYSGGWNTGELFF. The nucleotide sequence reads as follows: TGTGCCAGCAGTTACTCCGGGGGATGGAACACCGGGGAGCTGTTTTTT.